The entry below gives a single TCR beta chain sequence along with its context. Its antigen is still unknown. Distinct nucleotide sequences in the sample also encode this CDR3. The sample comes from a study of shared clonotypes between healthy human individuals. Donors had no recently reported acute infections or vaccinations and were HIV-negative. Splitting the CD4+ cells yielded a CD45RA+ naive subset and a CD45RA-negative memory subset. Findings and caveats of the study: Relative to their counterparts shared across all four donors, non-shared clonotypes exhibited diminished generation probabilities.

TCRdb's table, derived via immunoSEQ multiplex PCR, lists solely in-frame clones and lacks some. The sample carries about 2.4 million clones, just over 90% recorded once. The CDR3 spans 14 residues. The ends were cut back, 3 bases at V and 3 bases at J, with 12 bases in the middle. Germline-derived CDR1 and CDR2 are LNHDA and SQIVND (reference sequence). The V gene is TRBV19, the J gene TRBJ2-7; D perhaps matches TRBD1 (5 bases). The receptor was isolated from a man younger than 35 in good health. Sequencing input: naive CD4+ T cells sorted from blood. Subset meaning: CD45RA+ positively selected. The CDR3 reads CASSIQGLDYEQYF. CDR3 bases: TGTGCCAGTAGTATTCAGGGATTGGACTACGAGCAGTACTTC.